This T cell receptor beta chain was sequenced during a study of blood T cell repertoires in COVID-19 (dated by TCRdb to the early 2020s). Regarding the study in general: Samples from collaborators originated in the United States, Italy and Spain and spanned both the acute and convalescent phases of COVID-19. HLA class I and class II types, where available, came from metadata supplied by the sample provider rather than from assay-based typing. Subjects who had been exposed to COVID-19, were actively infected with it, or had recovered from it provided the deeply sampled blood TCRbeta repertoires that made up the dataset. Samples were obtained from the ongoing ImmuneRACE study (first 160 participants) and from 1,254 subjects provided by 6 global collaborators. The material from the prospective study consisted of cDNA or gDNA derived from T cells, B-cell-depleted T cells, or PBMCs. A freely available public database, intended as a resource for researchers studying the immune response to SARS-CoV-2, is where the repertoires were released. Sample metadata almost always included a de-identified subject ID, COVID-19 status, age in years and sex.

The CDR3, from cysteine to phenylalanine, totals 16 residues. Only the CDR3 DNA is retained, 48 bases long and in frame from the first base. Looking up the germline V gene (reference sequence) yields CDR1 SEHNR and CDR2 FQNEAQ. The junction carries 12 bases between V and J, which are trimmed by 1 base and 2 bases respectively. The immunoSEQ Assay, a bias-controlled multiplex PCR, was used to amplify TCRbeta CDR3 regions from genomic DNA. The authors processed their data as follows. The number of nucleated cells in each sample was estimated by amplification of reference gene primers within the assay. Sequence reads were collapsed and filtered to measure the absolute abundance of every unique TCRbeta CDR3 rearrangement. For each sample, productive Simpson clonality was calculated as the square root of Simpson's diversity index over productive rearrangements. TCRdb obtained this table from immuneACCESS and retained in-frame rearrangements with V and J assigned. These tables miss some clones; where compared with another copy, unresolved V genes account for less than half of the shortfall, and the remainder is unexplained. That table furnishes V, J and clone size, whereas the DNA furnished D and trimming. Here the sample has about 200,000 clones; 86% occur a single time. 5.6% of the sample is in the top ten clones.

Worth noting for this clone: No antigen is known for it. No much larger clone exists at a distance of one base, and base qualities are not known.

Participants in the prospective study were enrolled through a virtual design, were aged roughly 18 to 90 years, and lived in fewer than 30 United States geographic areas. In the prospective study, participants were assigned to cohorts based on the clinical history participants reported in a screening survey and a study questionnaire. In the prospective study, whole blood, serum and a nasopharyngeal or oropharyngeal swab were collected from each participant by mobile phlebotomists. Participants in the prospective study had the option to provide additional blood draws and questionnaires over an approximately 2-month period. Prospective study blood samples were shipped either frozen or at room temperature before DNA extraction. Beyond this particular receptor, the publication reports: The amount of clinical and demographic metadata varied by source and participant and was provided uncurated.

Sequencing input: PBMCs or T cells enriched from blood (not recorded which). The receptor was isolated from a middle-aged man with acute COVID-19. Recombination connected TRBV7-9 to TRBJ1-5, and perhaps TRBD1 as D gene, on 5 matching bases. The CDR3 protein: CASSLGWEGGNQPQHF. The sequence in DNA is TGTGCCAGCAGCTTAGGCTGGGAAGGGGGCAATCAGCCCCAGCATTTT.